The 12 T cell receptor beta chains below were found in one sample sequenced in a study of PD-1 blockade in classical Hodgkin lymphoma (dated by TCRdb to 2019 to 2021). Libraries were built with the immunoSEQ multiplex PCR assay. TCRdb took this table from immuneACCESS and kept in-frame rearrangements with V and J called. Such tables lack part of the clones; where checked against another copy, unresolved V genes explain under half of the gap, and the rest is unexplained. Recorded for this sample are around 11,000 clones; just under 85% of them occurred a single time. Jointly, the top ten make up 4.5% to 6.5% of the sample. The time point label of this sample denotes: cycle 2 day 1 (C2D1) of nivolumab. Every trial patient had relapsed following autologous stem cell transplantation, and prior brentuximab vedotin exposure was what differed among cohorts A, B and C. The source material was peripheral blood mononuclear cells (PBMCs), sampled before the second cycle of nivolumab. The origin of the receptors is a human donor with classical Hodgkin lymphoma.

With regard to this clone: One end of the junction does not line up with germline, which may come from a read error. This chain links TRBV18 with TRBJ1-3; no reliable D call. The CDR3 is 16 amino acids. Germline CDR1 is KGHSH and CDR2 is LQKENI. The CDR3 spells CASSPRGINSGNTTYF. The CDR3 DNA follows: TGTGCCAGCTCACCACGAGGTATCAACTCTGGAAACACCACATATTTT.

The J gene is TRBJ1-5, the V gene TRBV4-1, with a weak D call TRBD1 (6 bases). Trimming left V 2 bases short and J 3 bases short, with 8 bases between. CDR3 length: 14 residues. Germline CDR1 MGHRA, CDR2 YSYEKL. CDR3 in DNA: TGCGCCAGCAGCCAAACAGGGAACAATCAGCCCCAGCATTTT. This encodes CASSQTGNNQPQHF.

CDR3 nucleotide sequence: TGCGCCAGCAGCCCGGCAGACTCCTACGAGCAGTACTTC. Translating gives CASSPADSYEQYF. The rearrangement joins TRBV5-1 to TRBJ2-7; D unresolved. The CDR3 runs to 13 residues. Germline CDR1 is SGHRS and CDR2 is YFSETQ. Trimming took 4 bases from V and 0 from J, leaving 8 bases between them.

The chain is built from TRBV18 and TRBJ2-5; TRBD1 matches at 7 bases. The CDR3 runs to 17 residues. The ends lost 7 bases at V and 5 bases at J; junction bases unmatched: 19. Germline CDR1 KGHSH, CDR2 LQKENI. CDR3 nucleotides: TGTGCCAGCTATGGACAGGCCGAAACAGGTGTGGGTGAGACCCAGTACTTC. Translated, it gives CASYGQAETGVGETQYF. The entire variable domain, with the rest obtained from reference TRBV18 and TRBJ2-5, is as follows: NAGVMQNPRHLVRRRGQEARLRCSPMKGHSHVYWYRQLPEEGLKFMVYLQKENIIDESGMPKERFSAEFPKEGPSILRIQQVVRGDSAAYFCASYGQAETGVGETQYFGPGTRLLVL.

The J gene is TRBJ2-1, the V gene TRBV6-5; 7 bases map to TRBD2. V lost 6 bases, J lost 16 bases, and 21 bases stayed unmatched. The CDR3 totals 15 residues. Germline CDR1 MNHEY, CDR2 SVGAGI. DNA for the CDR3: TGTGCCAGCAGCCCCGGCAGCGGGAAAACCCAGAGGCACTTCTTC. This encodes CASSPGSGKTQRHFF.

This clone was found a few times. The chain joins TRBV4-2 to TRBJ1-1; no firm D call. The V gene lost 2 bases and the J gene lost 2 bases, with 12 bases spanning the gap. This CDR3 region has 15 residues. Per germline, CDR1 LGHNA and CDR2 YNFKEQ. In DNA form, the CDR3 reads TGTGCCAGCAGCCAACTAGCTCGGGGAAACACTGAAGCTTTCTTT. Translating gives CASSQLARGNTEAFF.

The CDR3 DNA is TGTGCCACCAGCAGAGACGCATCGTGGGGACTACGGGGGGGAGAGACCCAGTACTTC. It encodes CATSRDASWGLRGGETQYF. The chain uses TRBV15 and TRBJ2-5, with 8 bases lining up with TRBD2. This CDR3 has 19 residues. CDR1 and CDR2 (germline): LNHNV, YYDKDF (reference sequence). V shed 0 bases and J 4 bases; nucleotides not matched to a gene: 16.

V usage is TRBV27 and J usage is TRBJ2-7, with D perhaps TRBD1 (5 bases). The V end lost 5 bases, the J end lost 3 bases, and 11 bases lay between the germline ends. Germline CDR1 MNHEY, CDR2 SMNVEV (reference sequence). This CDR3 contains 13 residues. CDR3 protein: CASSRDRFYEQYF. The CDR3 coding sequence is TGTGCCAGCAGTCGCGACAGATTCTACGAGCAGTACTTC.

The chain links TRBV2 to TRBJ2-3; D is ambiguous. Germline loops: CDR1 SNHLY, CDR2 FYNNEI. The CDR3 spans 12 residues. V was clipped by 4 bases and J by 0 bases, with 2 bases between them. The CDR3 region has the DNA TGTGCCAGCAGTGCGAGCACAGATACGCAGTATTTT. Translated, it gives CASSASTDTQYF. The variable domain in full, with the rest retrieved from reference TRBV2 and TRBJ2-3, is EPEVTQTPSHQVTQMGQEVILRCVPISNHLYFYWYRQILGQKVEFLVSFYNNEISEKSEIFDDQFSVERPDGSNFTLKIRSTKLEDSAMYFCASSASTDTQYFGPGTRLTVL.

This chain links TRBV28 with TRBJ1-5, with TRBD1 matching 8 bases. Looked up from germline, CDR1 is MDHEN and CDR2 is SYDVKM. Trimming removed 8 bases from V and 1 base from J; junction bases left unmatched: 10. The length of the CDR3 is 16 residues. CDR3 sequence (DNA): TGTGCCAGCTCTCCCAGGAACAGGGGGAGCAATCAGCCCCAGCATTTT. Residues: CASSPRNRGSNQPQHF.

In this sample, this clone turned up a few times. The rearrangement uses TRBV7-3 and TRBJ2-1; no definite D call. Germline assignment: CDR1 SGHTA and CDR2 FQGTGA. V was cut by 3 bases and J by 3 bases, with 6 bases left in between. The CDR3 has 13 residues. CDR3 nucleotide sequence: TGTGCCAGCAGCTTTGCCAGCTACAATGAGCAGTTCTTC. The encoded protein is CASSFASYNEQFF.

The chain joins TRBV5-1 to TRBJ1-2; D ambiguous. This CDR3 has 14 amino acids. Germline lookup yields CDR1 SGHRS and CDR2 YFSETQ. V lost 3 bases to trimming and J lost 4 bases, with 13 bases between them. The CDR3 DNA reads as TGCGCCAGCAGCTCCCGGGCAGATTCCTATGGCTACACCTTC. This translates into CASSSRADSYGYTF.